The 32 T cell receptor beta chains presented below share a single source sample, sequenced in a study of somatic mutations in cytotoxic T cells in rheumatoid arthritis. Sequencing used immunoSEQ multiplex PCR; TCRdb keeps in-frame clones, though not all of them. In the table there are 20,000 to 25,000 clones, approximately 81% of which are singletons. The specimen was CD8+ T cells sorted from blood. These receptors came from an adult with rheumatoid arthritis.

The chain combines TRBV6-5 with TRBJ2-7; D perhaps matches TRBD1 (5 bases). The germline V gene encodes CDR1 MNHEY and CDR2 SVGAGI. V was trimmed by 5 bases and J by 1 base, leaving 6 bases between them. The CDR3 sequence is 12 residues long. The CDR3 DNA reads TGTGCCAGCAGTCCAGGGTCCTACGAGCAGTACTTC. The encoded protein is CASSPGSYEQYF.

The J gene is TRBJ1-1, the V gene TRBV7-6; possible D gene TRBD1, 6 bases. The CDR3 contains 14 residues. Germline V gives CDR1 SGHVS, CDR2 FNYEAQ. With 3 bases removed from V and 2 bases from J, the gap between germline ends came to 10 bases. CDR3 region: CASSFGGGNTEAFF. CDR3 DNA sequence: TGTGCCAGCAGCTTTGGAGGGGGAAACACTGAAGCTTTCTTT.

This clone turned up a few times. The V gene is TRBV10-3, the J gene TRBJ1-1; the D is unclear. Germline V lookup: CDR1 ENHRY, CDR2 SYGVKD. Trimming removed 10 bases at V and 7 bases at J, with 16 bases between. This CDR3 has 12 residues. The CDR3 DNA is TGTGCCACAAGCAGTACGGAGGTTGAAGCTTTCTTT. Translation: CATSSTEVEAFF.

This chain links TRBV5-4 with TRBJ2-1; the D gene is possibly TRBD2 (5 bases). The V end was cut by 3 bases, the J end by 4 bases, with 14 bases between. Germline V gives CDR1 SGHNT, CDR2 YYREEE (reference sequence). The CDR3 sequence is 15 residues long. The CDR3 DNA follows: TGTGCCAGCAGCTCCCCTTCTGAGGGTTACAATGAGCAGTTCTTC. It translates to CASSSPSEGYNEQFF.

This chain connects TRBV4-1 to TRBJ2-5; 9 bases map to TRBD2. This CDR3 contains 16 residues. Losses at the gene ends were 1 base for V and 2 bases for J; bases not matched to a gene: 5. CDR1 is MGHRA and CDR2 is YSYEKL in the germline V gene. The CDR3 DNA sequence: TGCGCCAGCAGCCAAGGCGGACTAGCGAATCAAGAGACCCAGTACTTC. Protein: CASSQGGLANQETQYF.

The chain couples TRBV4-1 to TRBJ1-1; D ambiguous. Germline V gene sequence: CDR1 MGHRA, CDR2 YSYEKL. V lost 0 bases and J 1 base, leaving 6 bases between the germline ends. CDR3 length equals 14 residues. The CDR3 region is CASSQDPGNTEAFF. CDR3 in DNA: TGCGCCAGCAGCCAAGACCCAGGGAACACTGAAGCTTTCTTT.

This clone turned up a few times. The CDR3 sequence is CASSFVAGTDTQYF. The CDR3 DNA sequence: TGTGCCAGCAGTTTCGTGGCGGGCACAGATACGCAGTATTTT. V gene TRBV28 combines with J gene TRBJ2-3; no clear D. The CDR3 sequence is 14 residues long. Deletions cut 3 bases from V and 1 base from J, with 8 bases between. Germline V gene sequence: CDR1 MDHEN, CDR2 SYDVKM.

The chain has TRBV2 and TRBJ1-2; no reliable D call. V dropped 8 bases and J dropped 7 bases, with 8 bases sitting between them. The length of the CDR3 is 10 residues. Germline V gene lookup returns CDR1 SNHLY and CDR2 FYNNEI. The CDR3 nucleotides are TGTGCCAGCGTTCGGGTTGGCTACACCTTC. This encodes CASVRVGYTF.

This rearrangement joins TRBV7-9 to TRBJ2-7; D could derive from TRBD1 or TRBD2 (5 bases each). V lost 5 bases to trimming and J lost 6 bases, with 26 bases between them. Germline V lookup: CDR1 SEHNR, CDR2 FQNEAQ (reference sequence). The CDR3 is made up of 17 amino acids. The DNA for the CDR3 is TGTGCCAGCAGCCCAGGTGGGGCATCGCTCGATCGGGGCGAGCAGTACTTC. Amino acids: CASSPGGASLDRGEQYF. Variable domain in full (rest from reference TRBV7-9 and TRBJ2-7): DTGVSQNPRHKITKRGQNVTFRCDPISEHNRLYWYRQTLGQGPEFLTYFQNEAQLEKSRLLSDRFSAERPKGSFSTLEIQRTEQGDSAMYLCASSPGGASLDRGEQYFGPGTRLTVT.

This chain connects TRBV4-1 to TRBJ1-4; 11 bases line up with TRBD1. Germline values: CDR1 MGHRA, CDR2 YSYEKL. The CDR3 sequence is 14 residues long. V lost 3 bases, J lost 8 bases, and 2 bases stayed unmatched. The CDR3 here is CASSQGQGGEKLFF. The CDR3 region has the DNA TGCGCCAGCAGCCAGGGACAGGGGGGAGAAAAACTGTTTTTT.

The chain uses TRBV11-2 and TRBJ2-1; D is ambiguous. The V gene lost 3 bases and the J gene lost 4 bases, with 4 bases spanning the gap. The CDR3 totals 12 residues. Germline loops: CDR1 SGHAT, CDR2 FQNNGV. The CDR3 nucleotides read TGTGCCAGCAGCTTGAGTTACAATGAGCAGTTCTTC. It encodes CASSLSYNEQFF.

The chain combines TRBV18 with TRBJ2-3; maybe TRBD2 (5 bases). This CDR3 has 15 residues. Germline-derived CDR1 and CDR2 are KGHSH and LQKENI. The ends were cut back, 3 bases at V and 3 bases at J, with 13 bases in the middle. The CDR3 loop reads CASSPGSWETDTQYF. CDR3 DNA: TGTGCCAGCTCACCGGGGTCCTGGGAGACAGATACGCAGTATTTT.

This clone was counted between two and nine times. The chain has TRBV25-1 and TRBJ1-1; no firm D call. This CDR3 spans 15 amino acids. Germline V gene data show CDR1 as MGHDK and CDR2 as SYGVNS. Between the trimmed V and J ends, which lost 0 bases and 5 bases, there was a span of 13 bases. In nucleotides, the CDR3 is TGTGCCAGCAGTGAATACGTGGAGGGAGGTACTGAAGCTTTCTTT. It codes for CASSEYVEGGTEAFF.

The rearrangement uses TRBV7-6 and TRBJ1-3; TRBD1 matches at 7 bases. V was pared by 3 bases and J by 0 bases, with 11 bases of the junction left unmatched. The CDR3 length is 18 residues. In germline, CDR1 is SGHVS, CDR2 FNYEAQ. CDR3 DNA: TGTGCCAGCAGCTTCGGGTGGACAGGCAAGAGCTCTGGAAACACCATATATTTT. Encoded protein: CASSFGWTGKSSGNTIYF.

The chain is built from TRBV5-4 and TRBJ1-2; D gene ambiguous. The length of the CDR3 is 12 residues. Trimming took 4 bases from V and 3 from J, leaving 7 bases between them. Germline lookup yields CDR1 SGHNT and CDR2 YYREEE (reference sequence). CDR3 nucleotide sequence: TGTGCCAGCAGCGGGGAAGACTATGGCTACACCTTC. Protein sequence: CASSGEDYGYTF.

The chain is built from TRBV6-6 and TRBJ2-7, with D hard to call. Germline CDR1 is MNHNY and CDR2 is SVGAGI (reference sequence). The ends were cut back, 6 bases at V and 0 bases at J, with 3 bases in the middle. This CDR3 spans 11 amino acids. CDR3 DNA sequence: TGTGCCAGCAGCCCCTCCTACGAGCAGTACTTC. Translation: CASSPSYEQYF.

The gene calls are TRBV19 and TRBJ2-7; TRBD1 aligns across 7 bases. This CDR3 comprises 10 residues. Trimming took 10 bases from V and 8 from J; bases not matched to a gene: 5. Germline CDR1 and CDR2: LNHDA and SQIVND (reference sequence). The DNA for the CDR3 is TGTGCCAAGAACAGGGGCAAGCAGTACTTC. Translation gives CAKNRGKQYF.

V is TRBV29-1 and J is TRBJ1-2; 7 bases align to TRBD1. The CDR3 totals 13 residues. The germline gives CDR1 SQVTM, CDR2 ANQGSEA. V lost 0 bases and J lost 3; bases outside the gene matches: 1. The CDR3 region has the DNA TGCAGCGTTGAAGAGACAGGGTACTATGGCTACACCTTC. Translating gives CSVEETGYYGYTF.

J is TRBJ2-6 and V is TRBV5-6; D perhaps matches TRBD1 (6 bases). V lost 3 bases to trimming and J lost 1 base, with 17 bases between them. This CDR3 spans 18 amino acids. Germline CDR1 and CDR2: SGHDT and YYEEEE. For the CDR3, the DNA is TGTGCCAGCAGCTCACCCGATCAGGGGAGATCTGGGGCCAACGTCCTGACTTTC. Translation gives CASSSPDQGRSGANVLTF.

The CDR3 bases are TGCGCCAGCAGCCAGGCTCCCGGGACAGCCCAAGAGACCCAGTACTTC. Its protein is CASSQAPGTAQETQYF. The V call is TRBV4-1, the J call TRBJ2-5; 7 positions match TRBD1. The trim removed 3 bases at V and 1 base at J, leaving 8 bases unmatched. Germline lookup yields CDR1 MGHRA and CDR2 YSYEKL. The CDR3 loop spans 16 amino acids.

The V gene is TRBV7-2, the J gene TRBJ2-7, with D possibly matching TRBD2 (5 bases). The CDR3 consists of 15 residues. V lost 7 bases and J 0 bases, leaving 16 bases between the germline ends. Germline V lookup: CDR1 SGHTA, CDR2 FQGNSA. CDR3 DNA sequence: TGTGCCAGCAACCCCGGCGGGTGGTTCTCCTACGAGCAGTACTTC. Translation: CASNPGGWFSYEQYF.

This clone was seen just once. The chain employs TRBV21-1 and TRBJ1-4. TRBV21-1 is reported as a pseudogene. The CDR3 spans 18 residues. The CDR3 nucleotides are TGTGCCAGCGGCCGTCGGGGCGGGAGCCTTGCAACTAATGAAAAACTGTTTTTT. Translated: CASGRRGGSLATNEKLFF.

The V call is TRBV27, the J call TRBJ2-7, with D possibly TRBD1 on 6 matching bases. The CDR3 totals 14 residues. Germline CDR1 reads MNHEY; CDR2 reads SMNVEV (reference sequence). Deletions cut 2 bases from V and 0 bases from J, with 8 bases between. The CDR3 DNA follows: TGTGCCAGCAGTTTAAAACAGGGCTCCTACGAGCAGTACTTC. Translated: CASSLKQGSYEQYF.

This chain links TRBV7-6 with TRBJ1-2, with D possibly matching TRBD1 (5 bases). Trimming cost V 1 base and J 2 bases, with 8 bases left between them. Germline V gene lookup returns CDR1 SGHVS and CDR2 FNYEAQ. The CDR3 loop spans 14 amino acids. CDR3 nucleotides: TGTGCCAGCAGCTTAGGACAGCTAAACTATGGCTACACCTTC. Translating it yields CASSLGQLNYGYTF. Full variable domain (outside the CDR3, taken from reference TRBV7-6 and TRBJ1-2): GAGVSQSPRYKVTKRGQDVALRCDPISGHVSLYWYRQALGQGPEFLTYFNYEAQQDKSGLPNDRFSAERPEGSISTLTIQRTEQRDSAMYRCASSLGQLNYGYTFGSGTRLTVV.

This rearrangement joins TRBV25-1 to TRBJ1-1; TRBD1 might be the D (5 bases). CDR3 length equals 15 residues. The V gene's germline CDR1 is MGHDK and CDR2 SYGVNS. V lost 1 base to trimming and J lost 5 bases, with 14 bases between them. The CDR3 DNA reads TGTGCCAGCAGTGAATTTCTGGGGGAGTCGACTGAAGCTTTCTTT. Its protein is CASSEFLGESTEAFF.

This chain joins TRBV2 and TRBJ2-7, with 10 bases that match TRBD2. The CDR3 extends over 17 amino acids. The V gene end was trimmed by 0 bases and the J gene end by 1 base; junction bases not matched to a gene: 6. Per the germline V gene, CDR1 is SNHLY and CDR2 is FYNNEI. Here the CDR3 reads CASSEAGPSGGSYEQYF. CDR3 nucleotides: TGTGCCAGCAGTGAAGCAGGCCCTAGCGGGGGTTCCTACGAGCAGTACTTC.

This chain connects TRBV29-1 to TRBJ1-1, with D uncertain. Deletions cut 6 bases from V and 0 bases from J, with 11 bases between. The V gene's germline CDR1 is SQVTM and CDR2 ANQGSEA. The CDR3 totals 13 residues. CDR3 bases: TGCAGCGTCCAACCCGATATGAACACTGAAGCTTTCTTT. Translating it yields CSVQPDMNTEAFF.

V usage is TRBV15 and J usage is TRBJ2-1, with D unresolved. The V and J ends lost 5 bases and 5 bases respectively, with 13 bases between them. Germline CDR1 reads LNHNV; CDR2 reads YYDKDF (reference sequence). The CDR3 loop spans 14 amino acids. The CDR3, as DNA: TGTGCCACCAGCGCTGGGAACCCTCACAATGAGCAGTTCTTC. This codes for CATSAGNPHNEQFF.

The V call is TRBV19, the J call TRBJ1-5, with D tentatively TRBD1 (5 bases). Germline V gene sequence: CDR1 LNHDA, CDR2 SQIVND (reference sequence). With 3 bases removed from V and 7 bases from J, the gap between germline ends came to 16 bases. CDR3 length equals 15 residues. This chain's CDR3 is CASSILTGGTQPQHF. CDR3 nucleotides: TGTGCCAGTAGTATCCTCACCGGGGGTACCCAGCCCCAGCATTTT.

The CDR3 DNA is TGTGCCAGCAGCAAATGGGTAACAGGAGAAAGCACTGAAGCTTTCTTT. Encoded protein: CASSKWVTGESTEAFF. The gene calls are TRBV21-1 and TRBJ1-1; TRBD1 reflects the table's D call only, with no check against the DNA. TRBV21-1 is shown as a pseudogene. This CDR3 comprises 16 residues.

The chain links TRBV7-2 to TRBJ2-1, with D tentatively TRBD2 (6 bases). Germline V gene data show CDR1 as SGHTA and CDR2 as FQGNSA. V shed 5 bases and J shed 1 base, with 18 bases lying between them. This CDR3 region has 17 residues. The CDR3 loop reads CASSHPFGGGSYNEQFF. The CDR3 DNA follows: TGTGCCAGCAGCCACCCCTTCGGGGGTGGGTCCTACAATGAGCAGTTCTTC.

The genes are TRBV7-9 and TRBJ2-5; no clear D gene. CDR3 length equals 14 residues. Trimming stripped 1 base from V and 0 bases from J, with 6 bases between. Germline CDR1 is SEHNR and CDR2 is FQNEAQ (reference sequence). DNA of the CDR3: TGTGCCAGCAGCTTAGGAGTCAACCAAGAGACCCAGTACTTC. This translates into CASSLGVNQETQYF.